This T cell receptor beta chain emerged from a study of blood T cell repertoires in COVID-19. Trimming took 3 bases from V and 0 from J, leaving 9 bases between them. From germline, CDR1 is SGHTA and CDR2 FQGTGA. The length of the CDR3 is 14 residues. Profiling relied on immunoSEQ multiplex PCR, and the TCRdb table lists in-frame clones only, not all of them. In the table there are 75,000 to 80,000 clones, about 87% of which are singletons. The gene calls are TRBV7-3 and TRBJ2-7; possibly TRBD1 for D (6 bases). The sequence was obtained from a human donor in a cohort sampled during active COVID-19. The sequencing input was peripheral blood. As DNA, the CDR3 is TGTGCCAGCAGCTTGGACAGCTCCTCCTACGAGCAGTACTTC. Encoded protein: CASSLDSSSYEQYF.